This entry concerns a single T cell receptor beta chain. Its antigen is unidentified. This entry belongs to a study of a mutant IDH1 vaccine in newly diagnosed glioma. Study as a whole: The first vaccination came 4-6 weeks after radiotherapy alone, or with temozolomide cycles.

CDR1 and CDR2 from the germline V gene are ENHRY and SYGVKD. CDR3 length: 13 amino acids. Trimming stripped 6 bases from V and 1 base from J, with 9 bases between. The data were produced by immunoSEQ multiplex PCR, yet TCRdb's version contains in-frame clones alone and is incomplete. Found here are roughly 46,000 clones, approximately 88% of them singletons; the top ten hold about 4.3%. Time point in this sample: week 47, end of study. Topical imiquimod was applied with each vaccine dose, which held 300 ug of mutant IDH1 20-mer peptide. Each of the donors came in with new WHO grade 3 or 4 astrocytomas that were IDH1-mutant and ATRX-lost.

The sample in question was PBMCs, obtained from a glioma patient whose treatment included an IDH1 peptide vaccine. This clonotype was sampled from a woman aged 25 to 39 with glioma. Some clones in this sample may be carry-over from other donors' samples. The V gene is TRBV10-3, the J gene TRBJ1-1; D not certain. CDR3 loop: CAIREDKNTEAFF. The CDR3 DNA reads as TGTGCCATCAGGGAGGATAAGAACACTGAAGCTTTCTTT.